The clone carrying this TCR beta chain was observed a single time. No antigen is known for it. Measured with immunoSEQ multiplex PCR; TCRdb has only the in-frame clones, and not every one. This sample has around 300,000 clones, with 88% found just once. The donors were members of the validation cohort, which comprised 120 subjects and was separate from the first cohort of roughly 700 subjects. This sample is part of a study of cytomegalovirus exposure and HLA in healthy donors. The study's findings and limits: Usually a TCR sequence was rare, but some public TCRs were found in many donors. Investigators reported 150 to 200 TCR beta chains as tied to cytomegalovirus. Three chains linked to CMV were shown in vitro to be specific for CMV antigens.

Sequenced sample: PBMCs. The TCR was taken from a woman between 18 and 29 years old in good health and CMV-seronegative.

CDR3 region: CASSPLAGTSGRAGNEQFF. The CDR3 DNA reads TGTGCCAGCTCACCACTTGCAGGGACTAGCGGGAGGGCCGGGAATGAGCAGTTCTTC. The rearrangement joins TRBV18 to TRBJ2-1; 16 bases match TRBD2. The J segment lost 7 bases and the V segment lost 1 base, leaving 10 bases of the junction unmatched. The length of the CDR3 is 19 residues. Germline assignment: CDR1 KGHSH and CDR2 LQKENI. Full variable domain (rest looked up from reference TRBV18 and TRBJ2-1): NAGVMQNPRHLVRRRGQEARLRCSPMKGHSHVYWYRQLPEEGLKFMVYLQKENIIDESGMPKERFSAEFPKEGPSILRIQQVVRGDSAAYFCASSPLAGTSGRAGNEQFFGPGTRLTVL.